The rows below give T cell receptor beta chains drawn from one sample of a study of shared clonotypes between healthy human individuals. Sequencing was performed with immunoSEQ multiplex PCR; in TCRdb, only in-frame clones are kept and a portion is missing. This sample has 2,500,000 or so clones, with 93% found just once. The material sequenced was naive CD4+ T cells from PBMCs. These TCRs come from a man aged 18 to 30 in good health. Some clones in this sample may be carry-over from other donors' samples. Each CDR3 is given without its conserved first and last residue. Each record gives: V gene, CDR3 length, CDR3 protein.

TRBV28,12,ASSFYRWDEKLF
TRBV7-3,12,ASSLPGNTDTQY
TRBV10-1,12,ASRPTRVGDTQY
TRBV5-4,10,ASSPGTEDKY
TRBV6-5,13,ASSYVGVGNQPQH
TRBV5-1,14,ASSLTGTVLDTEAF
TRBV7-3,11,ASSLSRGGGYT
TRBV7-9,13,ASSPLGGQYYGYT
TRBV7-3,13,ASSFLAGVADTQY
TRBV18,16,ASSPTRLGQSTNEKLF
TRBV4-1,11,ASSQEPFYGYT
TRBV7-9,14,ASSPLGQSSYNEQF
TRBV19,12,ASSIAGASTEAF
TRBV27,15,ASSPRLAGYITDTQY
TRBV7-9,13,ASSYSGGLGTEAF
TRBV7-9,13,ASSLTAGAGTEAF
TRBV19,13,ASSIFAGEIDTQY
TRBV19,16,ASSFYLVGREGTDTQY
TRBV2,10,ARGTVGYEQY
TRBV5-1,15,ASSLRGTGANTGELF
TRBV10-3,16,AISRRPDGQGSTDTQY
TRBV28,11,ASSRRAPDTQY
TRBV5-5,12,ASSLGQTNEKLF
TRBV7-2,13,ASSLSQGVTGELF
TRBV10-3,14,AISREGQGSNQPQH
TRBV5-8,15,ATSQGTFLSGANVLT
TRBV19,11,ASSIARGSEQF
TRBV5-1,12,ASSLSGPGNTIY
TRBV28,11,ASSLSGLNGYT
TRBV4-3,17,ASSQEYSPGLADSYEQY
TRBV27,16,ASTSYAGGSGKRDTQY
TRBV10-3,13,AISGEGKVNQPQH
TRBV29-1,14,SVAGGRTGAAYEQY
TRBV6-5,10,ASSTGSPEAF
TRBV18,11,ASSGDRHQPQH
TRBV29-1,10,SVERQDYGYT
TRBV7-3,11,ASSPTGGGGYT
TRBV25-1,13,ASSEPRDLNEKLF
TRBV7-2,13,ASSLLPRANYEQY
TRBV5-4,13,ASSFGTSGPNEQF